The clone carrying this TCR beta chain was seen ten or more times. Its specificity is unknown. This specimen belongs to a study of early T cells in non-severe SARS-CoV-2 infection. The overall study: Sequencing of unsorted whole blood was done on bulk RNA, leaving chains unpaired. Points from the study as a whole: Matching with VDJdb favored anti-spike CD8 responses (missing private and CD4 specificities).

The TCR library protocol attached unique molecular identifiers to the individual cDNA molecules. Using its own MiXCR run on the 5' RACE reads, TCRdb lists one record per CDR3 protein. The sample has 50,000 to 65,000 distinct CDR3 sequences; over 9% are singletons. The germline CDR1 and CDR2 sequences are LGHDT and YNNKEL (reference sequence). The CDR3 extends over 16 amino acids. V lost 1 base to trimming and J lost 2 bases, with 13 bases between them. The specimen was whole blood, collected at baseline. This chain links TRBV3-1 with TRBJ2-3; D may match TRBD1 or TRBD2 (5 bases each). The sequence was collected from an adult who was a healthcare worker with PCR-confirmed SARS-CoV-2 infection or an uninfected control (not recorded which). The CDR3: CASSQGGTVPTDTQYF. Written as DNA, the CDR3 is TGTGCCAGCAGCCAAGGGGGGACGGTTCCCACAGATACGCAGTATTTT.